This TCR beta chain was recorded in a study of blood T cells in healthy people across ages (dated by TCRdb to between 2014 and 2016). About the study as a whole: Template switching captured roughly one uniquely barcoded TCR beta cDNA molecule per two T cells in model experiments. Four age groups were formed from the donors: young (average approximately 15 years), middle-aged (approximately 39), aged (62) and long-lived (about 75). To track age-related changes in TCR beta repertoire diversity, the study relied on deep sequencing normalized with unique cDNA molecular identifiers. To avoid experimental bias, donors of different ages were distributed randomly across sequencing lanes. The study analyzed two additional independent replicas of 1 million unique cDNA reads from the same blood draw for two donors, one aged 18 to 29 and one aged 80 or older. Points the paper makes about the study in general: Observed TCR beta diversity per million T cells fell roughly linearly with age, and a significant reduction was already apparent by age about 43. Since profiling was done on bulk unsorted PBMCs, naive and antigen-experienced compartments could not be conclusively compared. Estimates of total diversity from one million sequenced T cells were regarded as lower bounds and underestimates. Because donor CMV infection status was unknown, age-related changes in expanded clonotypes were potentially confounded. Compared with the aged group, the long-lived group had more naive CD4+ T cells, fewer expanded clones and increased TCR diversity, a pattern suggesting age selection. The percentage of naive T cells measured by flow cytometry correlated strongly with observed TCR beta diversity.

V gives up 0 bases and J gives up 1 base, and the segment between their germline ends measures 14 bases. The CDR3 runs 17 residues from the cysteine to the phenylalanine. Just CDR3 DNA is preserved here, 51 bases in frame from base 1. The CDR1 and CDR2 encoded by the germline V gene are SGHRS and YFSETQ. The donors were some 39 Caucasian individuals from Russia, aged about 6 to 95 years, who were systemically healthy. Roughly 9 milliliters of peripheral blood were drawn from each donor into EDTA-treated Vacutainer tubes. Ficoll-Paque density-gradient centrifugation was used to isolate PBMCs, with at least 7 million obtained per sample. Trizol reagent was used to extract total RNA from the PBMCs, yielding at least 6 micrograms per sample. Naive CD45RAhigh/CD27high T cell percentages were measured by flow cytometry on a PBMC aliquot from every donor. Comment on this clonotype: Its antigen is unknown. No much larger clonotype is one base removed from it; base qualities were not supplied.

Libraries were built with 5' RACE. Instrument used: Illumina HiSeq 2500. The second PCR ran for roughly 7 to 11 cycles and used a J-beta primer mix along with a sample-barcoded 5' primer. A unique molecular identifier was introduced onto each TCR beta cDNA molecule by a template-switch 5' adaptor carrying 12 random nucleotides. Each sample yielded at least 2.5 million CDR3-containing paired-end reads. First-strand cDNA was synthesized from all RNA with the Mint cDNA synthesis kit, primed by a TRBC-specific oligonucleotide. After uracil-DNA glycosylase treatment, a first 18-cycle PCR used universal primers M1SS and BC2_uni_R on all cDNA. The original pipeline was this. For normalization, 1 million high-quality reads were randomly selected from each sample, with every read carrying a distinct molecular identifier. Reads sharing molecular identifiers were discarded rather than binned into consensus sequences. CDR3 identification, clonotype clustering and error correction used MiTCR with a Q25 quality threshold and the strictest error-elimination algorithm. A nonparametric unseen species model with Euler transformation was used to estimate lower-bound total TCR beta diversity. TCRdb cleaned the public reads at Q25 with fastp, built clones with MiXCR and kept in-frame beta chains. Rows are combined by CDR3 protein, so each entry shows the most common genes and DNA. TCRdb, not the authors, supplied the V and J calls. Within this sample are about 1,500,000 distinct CDR3 sequences, with approximately 30% of them counted one time only. Of the sample, roughly 8% is held by the ten largest clones.

Material: blood. Here the chain combines TRBV5-1 and TRBJ2-4; D gene: possibly TRBD2, on 6 matching bases. The clonotype comes from a woman in her thirties in good health. The CDR3 loop reads CASSLDAWRVAKNIQYF. The bases read TGCGCCAGCAGCTTGGATGCGTGGAGGGTCGCCAAAAACATTCAGTACTTC. Reference TRBV5-1 and TRBJ2-4 genes cover what lies past the CDR3, so the full variable domain is KAGVTQTPRYLIKTRGQQVTLSCSPISGHRSVSWYQQTPGQGLQFLFEYFSETQRNKGNFPGRFSGRQFSNSRSEMNVSTLELGDSALYLCASSLDAWRVAKNIQYFGAGTRLSVL.